The 9 T cell receptor beta chains below were found in one sample sequenced in a study of T cells in Graves' hyperthyroidism and ophthalmopathy. Amplification targeted TCR beta CDR3 regions from RNA transcripts. The HTBI primer set was used in a first-round RT-PCR of the TCR CDR3. From the multiplex PCR reads, TCRdb called clonotypes with MiXCR, one entry per CDR3 protein. There are 75,000 to 100,000 distinct CDR3 sequences in the sample; 35% to 45% occur only once, and about 10% lies in the top ten. Material for sequencing was peripheral blood or thyroid tissue (not recorded which). The origin of the receptors is a woman in her thirties with Graves' hyperthyroidism.

V and J are TRBV7-9 and TRBJ2-1; 15 bases line up with TRBD2. CDR1 SEHNR and CDR2 FQNEAQ come from the germline V gene (reference sequence). J gave up 4 bases and V 3 bases, and 4 bases lay outside the gene matches. This CDR3 is built from 17 residues. The CDR3 DNA reads as TGTGCCAGCAGCTTCGGACTAGCGGGAGGGATATACAATGAGCAGTTCTTC. Translating it yields CASSFGLAGGIYNEQFF.

The rearrangement links TRBV9 to TRBJ1-5; 8 bases are shared with TRBD1. Losses at the gene ends were 7 bases for V and 7 bases for J; bases not matched to a gene: 19. The germline V gene encodes CDR1 SGDLS and CDR2 YYNGEE. The CDR3 loop spans 17 amino acids. The CDR3 DNA follows: TGTGCCAGCGCCGGGTATAATCAACAGGGGGAAAAGCAGCCCCAGCATTTT. As protein: CASAGYNQQGEKQPQHF.

This clonotype was observed at least ten times. CDR3 protein: CASSFGHLTEAFF. The CDR3 DNA is TGTGCCAGCAGCTTTGGACACCTAACTGAAGCTTTCTTT. The chain has TRBV7-6 and TRBJ1-1; the D gene is possibly TRBD1 (5 bases). This CDR3 is 13 amino acids long. The V end lost 3 bases, the J end lost 5 bases, and 10 bases lay between the germline ends. Germline V gene sequence: CDR1 SGHVS, CDR2 FNYEAQ. Drawing the rest from reference TRBV7-6 and TRBJ1-1, the complete variable domain is GAGVSQSPRYKVTKRGQDVALRCDPISGHVSLYWYRQALGQGPEFLTYFNYEAQQDKSGLPNDRFSAERPEGSISTLTIQRTEQRDSAMYRCASSFGHLTEAFFGQGTRLTVV.

In this sample, this clonotype turned up many times. The chain couples TRBV12-3 or TRBV12-4 to TRBJ1-5; D gene unclear. CDR3 length equals 13 residues. V shed 4 bases and J shed 1 base, with 5 bases lying between them. For the CDR3, the DNA is TGTGCCAGCAGTTCGAAGAGCAATCAGCCCCAGCATTTT. This gives the protein CASSSKSNQPQHF.

The chain is built from TRBV30 and TRBJ1-1, with D possibly matching TRBD1 (6 bases). Trimming pared 5 bases from V and 3 bases from J, leaving 22 bases between. CDR1 and CDR2 (germline): GTSNPN, SVGIG (reference sequence). This CDR3 comprises 16 residues. CDR3 loop: CAWGTKGGARYTEAFF. The CDR3 nucleotides read TGTGCCTGGGGGACAAAAGGGGGGGCGAGGTACACTGAAGCTTTCTTT.

Regarding this clonotype: Sequence at one end of the junction differs from germline and may be a read error. This chain joins TRBV24-1 and TRBJ1-2, with D unclear. The CDR3 is 14 amino acids. Germline assignment: CDR1 KGHDR and CDR2 SFDVKD. CDR3 sequence reads: CATGDPTSSYGNTF. DNA of the CDR3: TGTGCCACCGGTGATCCAACGTCCTCCTATGGCAACACCTTC.

This clonotype came up many times. V is TRBV11-2 and J is TRBJ2-7, with D tentatively TRBD1 (6 bases). The V end lost 1 base, the J end lost 3 bases, and 22 bases lay between the germline ends. The CDR3 contains 18 residues. Germline V gene sequence: CDR1 SGHAT, CDR2 FQNNGV. The CDR3 loop reads CASSLVALRDTGFYEQYF. In nucleotides, the CDR3 is TGTGCCAGCAGCTTAGTCGCTTTACGGGACACCGGTTTCTACGAGCAGTACTTC.

This clonotype was recorded at least ten times. The V and J genes are TRBV7-8 and TRBJ1-1; possibly TRBD1 for D (6 bases). The V gene lost 5 bases and the J gene lost 3 bases, with 10 bases spanning the gap. The germline V gene encodes CDR1 SGHVS and CDR2 FQNEAQ. This CDR3 contains 13 residues. DNA for the CDR3: TGTGCCAGCAGCCCAAGGGGGTACACTGAAGCTTTCTTT. It codes for CASSPRGYTEAFF.

CDR3 nucleotides: TGCAGTGCTAGGAGACTAGCGGGACGAACCTACGAGCAGTACTTC. Translation gives CSARRLAGRTYEQYF. This sequence joins TRBV20-1 and TRBJ2-7, with TRBD2 identical over 11 bases. The CDR3 spans 15 residues. Germline CDR1 is DFQATT and CDR2 is SNEGSKA (reference sequence). V was pared by 3 bases and J by 2 bases, with 6 bases of the junction left unmatched.